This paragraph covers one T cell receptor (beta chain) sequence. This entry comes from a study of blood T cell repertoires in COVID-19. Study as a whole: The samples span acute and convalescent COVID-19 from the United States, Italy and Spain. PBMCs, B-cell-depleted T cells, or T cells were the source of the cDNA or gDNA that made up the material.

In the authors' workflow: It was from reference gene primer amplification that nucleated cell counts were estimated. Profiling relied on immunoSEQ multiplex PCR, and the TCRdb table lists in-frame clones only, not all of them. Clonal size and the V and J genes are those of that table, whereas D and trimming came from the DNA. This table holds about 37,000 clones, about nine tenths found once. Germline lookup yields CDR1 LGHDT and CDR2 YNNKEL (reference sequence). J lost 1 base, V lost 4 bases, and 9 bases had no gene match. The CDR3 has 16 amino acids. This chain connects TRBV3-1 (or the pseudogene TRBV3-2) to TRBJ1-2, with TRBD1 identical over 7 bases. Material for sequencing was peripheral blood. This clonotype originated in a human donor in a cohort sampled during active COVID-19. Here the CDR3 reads CASSRSSGTVNYGYTF. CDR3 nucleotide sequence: TGTGCCAGCAGCCGTTCATCCGGGACAGTTAACTATGGCTACACCTTC.